A selection of T cell receptor beta chains follows, all from one sample in a study of regulatory T cells in long-lasting Graves disease. TCRdb redid the calling of the multiplex PCR reads with MiXCR, one entry per CDR3 protein. This sample has about 320,000 distinct CDR3 sequences, with about 20% found just once. Sequenced here: peripheral blood mononuclear cells (PBMCs), sampled at new diagnosis, from a patient treated with antithyroid drugs. Receptor source: a female donor with Graves disease. Both conserved end residues are part of each CDR3. The D gene is left open where the match is weak.

V gene: TRBV5-1
J gene: TRBJ2-7
D gene: TRBD2
CDR3 protein: CASRPTSGTVGEQYF

V gene: TRBV7-3
J gene: TRBJ2-2
D gene: NA
CDR3 protein: CASSPEARDTGELFF

V gene: TRBV27
J gene: TRBJ2-7
D gene: TRBD2
CDR3 protein: CASSWGAGLAGSAEQYF

V gene: TRBV29-1
J gene: TRBJ1-1
D gene: TRBD1
CDR3 protein: CSVGGTGGMSRVFF

V gene: TRBV28
J gene: TRBJ1-2
D gene: NA
CDR3 protein: CASSFTSPAPYGYTF

V gene: TRBV4-1
J gene: TRBJ1-1
D gene: NA
CDR3 protein: CASSQADLMAAFF

V gene: TRBV20-1
J gene: TRBJ2-7
D gene: NA
CDR3 protein: CSARTQGNTGYEQYF

V gene: TRBV6-2/TRBV6-3
J gene: TRBJ2-7
D gene: NA
CDR3 protein: CASTLRRPGEQYF

V gene: TRBV12-3/TRBV12-4
J gene: TRBJ2-1
D gene: TRBD2
CDR3 protein: CASSPGTSGRGISYEQFF

V gene: TRBV6-2/TRBV6-3
J gene: TRBJ2-2
D gene: NA
CDR3 protein: CASSEQEIGTGELFF

V gene: TRBV12-5
J gene: TRBJ2-1
D gene: TRBD1
CDR3 protein: CASDRQGVYNEQFF